Listed here is a single TCR beta chain. Its target antigen remains unknown. Base qualities are not at hand, and no much larger clone is one base apart. The entire amount of isolated RNA was reverse transcribed using the High Capacity cDNA Reverse Transcription Kit, so the sequenced TCRB transcripts were expressed ones. Naive, central memory and regulatory T cell samples underwent deep immunoSEQ sequencing, averaging around 4 million total reads per sample. After sorted cells were lysed in RLT buffer, RNA was extracted with DNase-treated RNeasy Micro or Mini kits, with the choice depending on cell number. To prevent cross-contamination, each cell subset was processed individually, whereas patient and healthy donor samples were processed jointly. TCRB sequences were amplified from cDNA with the immunoSEQ multiplex PCR, producing 87-bp fragments spanning the CDR3 region. Amplicons were sequenced on the Illumina HiSeq platform. The study's processing was this. PCR bias was corrected computationally using synthetic template baselines, and reads within Hamming distance 2 were collapsed, with unmergeable singletons discarded. Reads were aligned to IMGT to assign V, D and J genes, CDR3 length, and insertions or deletions at six rearrangement sites. Within each subset, clonotype counts were normalized to sorted cell number, and only after that were true diversity and Gini coefficients computed with the tcR R package. The overlap coefficient, calculated on TCRB nucleotide sequences, was used to measure repertoire sharing. Out-of-frame TCRB sequences from naive cells were analyzed as a proxy for the pre-selection repertoire. The table comes from immuneACCESS by way of TCRdb, which keeps in-frame sequences with V and J called. Part of the clones is missing from these tables; in studies checked, under half for an unresolved V gene and the rest for unknown reasons. The V and J calls and clone size are taken from that table; D and trimming were inferred from the DNA. Counted in this sample were approximately 380,000 clones; less than 15% of them appeared once. The top ten clones comprise 0.019% of the sample.

The sample comes from a study of beta chain features in type 1 diabetes (dated by TCRdb to 2016 to 2019). Some background on the complete study: No differences in mean age, gender distribution, total cell number or subset yield were found between patients and healthy donors. A total of approximately 100,000,000 sorted cells were examined across all samples, and the number of cells per subset was strongly correlated with RNA yield. In the study, TCRB repertoires of sorted circulating CD4+ T cell subsets from recently diagnosed type 1 diabetes patients were compared with those of matched healthy donors. Regulatory and stem cell-like memory subsets were obtained from only 8 patients and roughly 8 healthy donors, while naive and central memory subsets were obtained from all 30 or so donors.

Overall study outcomes, separate from this receptor: Patients with type 1 diabetes made fewer insertions and deleted more nucleotides at VDJ recombination sites, implying thymic rearrangement abnormalities. The naive, central memory and regulatory TCRB repertoires appeared to resemble one another more closely among patients than among healthy donors. PCR might favor shorter templates, but patient and control samples were amplified and corrected together, so any skew would affect both groups equally. In all four CD4+ subsets, TCRB CDR3 length was moderately but significantly shorter in type 1 diabetes patients. Because the HLA sub-analyses included only small numbers of individuals, any influence of HLA type on TCRB rearrangement was left unresolved. Because cDNA was sequenced instead of genomic DNA, activated cells with high expression could be over-represented, although the groups did not differ in activation or CD3 levels.

From each donor, a single peripheral blood sample of 90 to 150 mL on average was drawn into heparinised tubes. A BD FACSAria II and a panel including CD45RO, CCR7, CD25, CD127, CD95 and CD27 were used to sort naive, central memory, regulatory and stem cell-like memory CD4+ T cells. All sorted populations exceeded 95% purity. Right away, PBMCs were isolated by Lymphoprep density gradient centrifugation and were stained directly, with no culture step. So that batch effects would be minimized, each experiment stained and sorted samples in pairs, pairing one healthy donor with one patient. The source of this sequence is a woman between 18 and 29 years old in good health. Sequencing was carried out using naive CD4+ T cells from blood. The meaning of the sample's cell subset or site label: true naive CD4+ T cells.

DNA sequence: TGTGCCAGCAGTTTATCGCGGACAGGCAGGGGCTACACCTTC. This yields the protein CASSLSRTGRGYTF. Recombination joined TRBV27 with TRBJ1-2, with TRBD1 matching 7 junction bases. Including the terminal cysteine and phenylalanine, the CDR3 comprises 14 residues. Just the 42-base CDR3 DNA is kept, in frame starting at base 1. CDR1 and CDR2 are drawn from the germline V gene (reference sequence): MNHEY, SMNVEV. Germline trimming: 0 bases from V, 8 bases from J; junction bases outside gene matches: 6.